Presented here are 13 T cell receptor beta chains from one specimen sequenced in a study of T cell changes during pregnancy in multiple sclerosis. Repertoires were generated with immunoSEQ multiplex PCR, while TCRdb's copy carries only in-frame clones and drops some. The profile shows fewer than 85,000 clones, 90% to 95% of them singletons. The specimen was peripheral blood, collected in the second trimester of pregnancy. These TCRs come from a female donor with multiple sclerosis, enrolled in a pregnancy study.

Here the CDR3 reads CSVGLAGPSTDTQYF. DNA for the CDR3: TGCAGCGTCGGACTAGCGGGGCCTAGCACAGATACGCAGTATTTT. The V and J genes are TRBV29-1 and TRBJ2-3; 12 bases fit TRBD2. Trimming took 6 bases from V and 0 from J; bases not matched to a gene: 4. Germline lookup yields CDR1 SQVTM and CDR2 ANQGSEA. This CDR3 comprises 15 residues.

V gene TRBV10-3 combines with J gene TRBJ1-2; the D is unclear. CDR3 length: 18 amino acids. Germline V gives CDR1 ENHRY, CDR2 SYGVKD. Trimming shortened V by 3 bases and J by 0 bases, and 20 bases separated the two germline ends. The CDR3 DNA sequence: TGTGCCATCAGTGACCCTGACCGAGCTTTGACTTCTAACTATGGCTACACCTTC. Its translation is CAISDPDRALTSNYGYTF.

The rearrangement links TRBV21-1 to TRBJ1-1; the table's D call, TRBD1, has no DNA check behind it. TRBV21-1 is a pseudogene segment. The CDR3 has 14 amino acids. The CDR3 DNA reads TGTGCCAGCAGCAAAGAGGCAGGGGCGCCTTCAGCTTTCTTT. Protein product: CASSKEAGAPSAFF.

This clone appeared a single time. The chain joins TRBV27 to TRBJ2-7; 9 bases agree with TRBD2. From germline, CDR1 is MNHEY and CDR2 SMNVEV (reference sequence). V dropped 5 bases and J dropped 1; count of bases not matched to a gene: 9. This CDR3 comprises 16 residues. The chain's CDR3 is CASSPRSGSRSYEQYF. As DNA, the CDR3 is TGTGCCAGCAGTCCCCGTAGCGGGAGCAGGTCCTACGAGCAGTACTTC.

The chain employs TRBV6-1 and TRBJ2-5; 7 positions match TRBD2. This CDR3 has 15 residues. CDR1 is MNHNS, CDR2 SASEGT, per germline. With V trimmed by 7 bases and J by 1 base, 9 bases remained unmatched. The CDR3 loop reads CASNRGRAGQETQYF. CDR3 sequence (DNA): TGTGCCAGCAATCGAGGGAGGGCCGGCCAAGAGACCCAGTACTTC.

The chain couples TRBV18 to TRBJ2-2; possibly TRBD1 for D (6 bases). Germline V gene lookup returns CDR1 KGHSH and CDR2 LQKENI. The CDR3 extends over 14 amino acids. The V and J ends lost 8 bases and 1 base respectively, with 11 bases between them. This chain's CDR3 is CASPGAVNTGELFF. The CDR3 coding sequence is TGTGCCAGCCCAGGGGCAGTGAACACCGGGGAGCTGTTTTTT.

The chain carries TRBV4-1 and TRBJ1-1; weak D call: TRBD1 (5 bases). CDR1 MGHRA and CDR2 YSYEKL come from the germline V gene. Trimming left V 3 bases short and J 5 bases short, with 16 bases between. This CDR3 has 15 amino acids. In nucleotides, the CDR3 is TGCGCCAGCAGCCAGGATGCGGGACGGGGGACTGAAGCTTTCTTT. Amino acids: CASSQDAGRGTEAFF.

In this sample, this clone is medium-sized. The J gene is TRBJ2-5, the V gene TRBV28; 13 nucleotides match TRBD2. The germline gives CDR1 MDHEN, CDR2 SYDVKM. V was pared by 3 bases and J by 2 bases, with 21 bases of the junction left unmatched. The CDR3 sequence is 22 residues long. The CDR3 nucleotides read TGTGCCAGCAGTTTCCTGATACAGGGAGGATGGACTAGCGGGAGACCTCAAGAGACCCAGTACTTC. It is translated as CASSFLIQGGWTSGRPQETQYF.

The V and J genes are TRBV4-1 and TRBJ2-7, with TRBD1 identical over 9 bases. Germline trimming cut 4 bases from V and 6 bases from J; bases unmatched to any gene: 13. The CDR3 sequence is 16 residues long. Germline V gives CDR1 MGHRA, CDR2 YSYEKL. CDR3 region: CASSPGNRDRVFEQYF. CDR3 sequence (DNA): TGCGCCAGCAGCCCAGGCAACCGGGACAGGGTATTCGAGCAGTACTTC.

The V call is TRBV6-4, the J call TRBJ2-1; 10 nucleotides match TRBD2. This CDR3 is built from 14 residues. Trimming removed 3 bases from V and 6 bases from J; junction bases left unmatched: 2. Germline loops: CDR1 MRHNA, CDR2 SNTAGT. CDR3 in DNA: TGTGCCAGCAGTGAAGCGGGAGGGCCCAATGAGCAGTTCTTC. Protein sequence: CASSEAGGPNEQFF.

The chain employs TRBV4-2 and TRBJ2-1; 10 nucleotides align to TRBD2. The V gene's germline CDR1 is LGHNA and CDR2 YNFKEQ. With 0 bases clipped from V and 2 bases from J, the junction kept 4 bases outside the gene matches. The CDR3 is 17 amino acids. CDR3 nucleotides: TGTGCCAGCAGCCAAGAGAGACTAGCGGGCGCCTACAATGAGCAGTTCTTC. It translates to CASSQERLAGAYNEQFF.

CDR3 nucleotide sequence: TGTGCCAGCAGCTTAACAGGGAGCCAGGGGTTGCCCCAGCATTTT. This translates into CASSLTGSQGLPQHF. This chain uses TRBV11-1 with TRBJ1-5; the D gene is possibly TRBD1 (6 bases). The CDR3 consists of 15 residues. Trimming took 2 bases from V and 9 from J, leaving 17 bases between them. The V gene's germline CDR1 is SGHAT and CDR2 FQDESV (reference sequence).

The CDR3 DNA is TGTGCCAGCAGCCTGGGACTAGCGGGAGTTGGCGAGCAGTACTTC. This sequence encodes CASSLGLAGVGEQYF. V and J are TRBV11-2 and TRBJ2-7; 14 bases line up with TRBD2. With 5 bases clipped from V and 6 bases from J, the junction kept 6 bases outside the gene matches. The germline gives CDR1 SGHAT, CDR2 FQNNGV. CDR3 length: 15 residues.